These 16 T cell receptor beta chains were sequenced from one sample in a study of T cells after yellow fever vaccination. TCRdb reprocessed the 5' RACE reads via MiXCR and lists one record per CDR3 protein. Here the sample spans 200,000 to 300,000 distinct CDR3 sequences, 6.7% being singletons. The input for sequencing was CD4+ T cells sorted from PBMCs, taken on the day of the yellow fever booster vaccination. The receptors derive from a man younger than 40 who received the YFV17D yellow fever vaccine.

In regard to this clonotype: Since a much larger clone is just one base distant, this may be a read error. The chain has TRBV5-5 and TRBJ2-1, with D perhaps assigned TRBD1 or TRBD2 (5 bases each). This CDR3 contains 18 residues. In germline, CDR1 is SGHKS, CDR2 YYEKEE (reference sequence). CDR3 protein: CTSSSSPDPGDLYNEQFF. CDR3 nucleotide sequence: TGTACCAGCAGCTCTTCTCCTGACCCCGGGGACCTGTACAATGAGCAGTTCTTC.

At least ten counts were recorded for this clonotype. The rearrangement joins TRBV12-3 or TRBV12-4 to TRBJ2-5, with D possibly being TRBD2 (7 bases). The CDR3 runs to 14 residues. V lost 3 bases and J lost 4, with 12 bases in between. CDR3 sequence reads: CASSFEGGGETQYF. The CDR3 bases are TGTGCCAGCAGTTTCGAGGGGGGGGGAGAGACCCAGTACTTC.

This clonotype was observed many times. The V gene is TRBV9, the J gene TRBJ2-1; D may be TRBD2 (6 bases). This CDR3 contains 14 residues. V was trimmed by 3 bases and J by 7 bases, leaving 14 bases between them. The germline CDR1 and CDR2 sequences are SGDLS and YYNGEE. DNA for the CDR3: TGTGCCAGCAGCGGCCAAAGACTAGAGAATGAGCAGTTCTTC. It specifies CASSGQRLENEQFF. Based on the CDR3 plus reference TRBV9 and TRBJ2-1, the full variable domain is DSGVTQTPKHLITATGQRVTLRCSPRSGDLSVYWYQQSLDQGLQFLIQYYNGEERAKGNILERFSAQQFPDLHSELNLSSLELGDSALYFCASSGQRLENEQFFGPGTRLTVL.

This clonotype was recorded a few times. The chain has TRBV7-2 and TRBJ2-1; D possibly corresponds to TRBD1 (6 bases). Trimming cost V 0 bases and J 0 bases, with 9 bases left between them. The CDR3 length is 16 residues. Germline CDR1 reads SGHTA; CDR2 reads FQGNSA. The chain's CDR3 is CASSLAGTNSYNEQFF. CDR3 coding DNA: TGTGCCAGCAGCTTAGCGGGGACAAACTCCTACAATGAGCAGTTCTTC.

In this sample, this clonotype turned up a few times. The V call is TRBV21-1, the J call TRBJ2-2. TRBV21-1 is reported as a pseudogene. The CDR3 sequence is 16 residues long. The CDR3 DNA is TGTGCCAGCAGCAAAGGTCTCCGGTGTACAACCGGGGAGCTGTTTTTT. It specifies CASSKGLRCTTGELFF.

This clonotype came up a few times. The rearrangement uses TRBV5-1 and TRBJ2-7; D is undetermined. Trimming took off 0 bases at V and 2 bases at J, with 6 bases between the two ends. This CDR3 contains 13 residues. The germline V gene encodes CDR1 SGHRS and CDR2 YFSETQ. Here the CDR3 DNA reads TGCGCCAGCAGCTTGGTCGGCCCCTACGAGCAGTACTTC. As protein: CASSLVGPYEQYF.

The sample holds many counts of this clonotype. The chain joins TRBV18 to TRBJ2-7; D possibly corresponds to TRBD2 (6 bases). Germline V gives CDR1 KGHSH, CDR2 LQKENI. V was pared by 6 bases and J by 2 bases, with 17 bases between. CDR3 size: 15 residues. The CDR3 DNA is TGTGCCAGCTCTCTCGCCGGGACTCCTACCTACGAGCAGTACTTC. Protein product: CASSLAGTPTYEQYF.

There are many counts of this clonotype. CDR3 sequence: CSARVQRRTDTQYF. The CDR3 bases are TGCAGTGCTAGGGTCCAGCGGCGCACAGATACGCAGTATTTT. The gene calls are TRBV20-1 and TRBJ2-3; TRBD2 might be the D (5 bases). The length of the CDR3 is 14 residues. The germline V and J ends were trimmed by 3 bases and 1 base, with 11 bases remaining between them. Germline CDR1 and CDR2: DFQATT and SNEGSKA (reference sequence).

This clonotype has a count of ten or more. The chain couples TRBV9 to TRBJ2-5, with D maybe TRBD2 (6 bases). V was cut by 0 bases and J by 4 bases, with 10 bases left in between. CDR3 length equals 14 residues. CDR1 is SGDLS and CDR2 is YYNGEE in the germline V gene. CDR3 in DNA: TGTGCCAGCAGCGTAGGAGCCGGGGGAGAGACCCAGTACTTC. Translation: CASSVGAGGETQYF.

This clonotype was counted many times. This sequence joins TRBV11-2 and TRBJ2-5; 9 nucleotides align to TRBD2. The J segment lost 5 bases and the V segment lost 4 bases, leaving 8 bases of the junction unmatched. The CDR3 contains 15 residues. Germline V gene sequence: CDR1 SGHAT, CDR2 FQNNGV. This CDR3 is CASSSYAGGQETQYF. The CDR3 bases are TGTGCCAGCAGCTCTTACGCGGGAGGGCAGGAGACCCAGTACTTC. Complete variable domain (other parts from reference TRBV11-2 and TRBJ2-5): EAGVAQSPRYKIIEKRQSVAFWCNPISGHATLYWYQQILGQGPKLLIQFQNNGVVDDSQLPKDRFSAERLKGVDSTLKIQPAKLEDSAVYLCASSSYAGGQETQYFGPGTRLLVL.

The chain couples TRBV12-3 or TRBV12-4 to TRBJ2-7; D possibly uses TRBD1 or TRBD2 (5 bases each). This CDR3 spans 13 amino acids. V was shortened by 7 bases and J by 4 bases, with 14 bases between the two germline ends. The CDR3 region has the DNA TGTGCCAGCACCCCGGGACGGAGATACGAGCAGTACTTC. Protein: CASTPGRRYEQYF.

There are a few counts of this clonotype. V gene TRBV6-5 combines with J gene TRBJ1-6; D is unresolved. This CDR3 has 16 amino acids. CDR1 is MNHEY and CDR2 is SVGAGI in the germline V gene. Trimming left V 1 base short and J 10 bases short, with 17 bases between. The CDR3 spells CASSYYPGVVWSPLHF. The CDR3 DNA follows: TGTGCCAGCAGTTACTACCCGGGAGTAGTCTGGTCACCCCTCCACTTT.

This clonotype was recorded a few times. The V call is TRBV4-1, the J call TRBJ2-3, with TRBD2 identical over 7 bases. The germline V gene encodes CDR1 MGHRA and CDR2 YSYEKL. V gave up 4 bases and J gave up 4 bases; unmatched junction bases: 5. The CDR3 consists of 14 residues. CDR3 protein: CASSPSGGPDTQYF. The CDR3 DNA follows: TGCGCCAGCAGCCCTTCGGGAGGACCAGATACGCAGTATTTT.

This clonotype was observed many times. The chain employs TRBV18 and TRBJ2-7, with TRBD1 identical over 10 bases. V shed 3 bases and J 5 bases; nucleotides not matched to a gene: 1. The CDR3 extends over 13 amino acids. Germline CDR1 and CDR2: KGHSH and LQKENI. In nucleotides, the CDR3 is TGTGCCAGCTCACCCGGACAGGGGGACGAGCAGTACTTC. Its protein product is CASSPGQGDEQYF.

In its sample, this clonotype was seen many times. V usage is TRBV21-1 and J usage is TRBJ2-7. TRBV21-1 is marked as a pseudogene. The CDR3 length is 13 residues. CDR3 DNA sequence: TGTGCCAGCAGCCCACCCATGAGGAACGAGCAGTACTTC. It specifies CASSPPMRNEQYF.

Many counts were recorded for this clonotype. The V and J genes are TRBV6-1 and TRBJ2-6; 11 bases map to TRBD1. V shed 4 bases, J shed 0 bases, and the junction held 2 bases outside the gene matches. The CDR3 contains 17 residues. Germline lookup yields CDR1 MNHNS and CDR2 SASEGT. For the CDR3, the DNA is TGTGCCAGCAGTGGGACAGGGGGCGTCTCTGGGGCCAACGTCCTGACTTTC. It specifies CASSGTGGVSGANVLTF.